These 9 T cell receptor beta chains originate from one sample sequenced in a study of blood T cell repertoires in COVID-19. Assay: immunoSEQ multiplex PCR; the TCRdb copy retains only in-frame clones and omits some. The table has some 250,000 clones, roughly 91% seen once. Sequencing was done on a sample of PBMCs or T cells enriched from blood (not recorded which). These receptors were taken from a man aged 35-49 years who had recovered from COVID-19.

This clone has a single count. The CDR3, as DNA: TGCGCCAGCAGCCAAGTACCGGGACAGCGTTCTTATGGCTACACCTTC. It is translated as CASSQVPGQRSYGYTF. This rearrangement joins TRBV4-1 to TRBJ1-2; TRBD1 matches at 7 bases. Losses at the gene ends were 1 base for V and 5 bases for J; bases not matched to a gene: 10. CDR1 MGHRA and CDR2 YSYEKL come from the germline V gene. The CDR3 runs to 16 residues.

The J gene is TRBJ2-1, the V gene TRBV3-1 (or the pseudogene TRBV3-2); 9 positions match TRBD2. V shed 5 bases, J shed 8 bases, and the junction held 10 bases outside the gene matches. CDR1 is LGHDT, CDR2 YNNKEL, per germline (reference sequence). This CDR3 region has 15 residues. The CDR3 here is CASSARGGAPDEQFF. The CDR3 DNA reads TGTGCCAGCAGCGCGCGGGGGGGGGCCCCTGATGAGCAGTTCTTC.

This chain joins TRBV27 and TRBJ1-5; no definite D call. The CDR3 covers 14 residues. The V end lost 2 bases, the J end lost 7 bases, and 12 bases lay between the germline ends. Germline values: CDR1 MNHEY, CDR2 SMNVEV (reference sequence). The CDR3 protein is CASSLHGDEQPQHF. CDR3 sequence (DNA): TGTGCCAGCAGTTTACACGGGGATGAACAGCCCCAGCATTTT.

The chain employs TRBV5-6 and TRBJ1-1, with D hard to call. V lost 5 bases and J 0 bases, leaving 17 bases between the germline ends. The CDR3 contains 16 residues. In germline, CDR1 is SGHDT, CDR2 YYEEEE. Written as DNA, the CDR3 is TGTGCCAGCAGTCGAGTAACTATCGCGATGAACACTGAAGCTTTCTTT. Protein: CASSRVTIAMNTEAFF.

V gene TRBV28 combines with J gene TRBJ1-4; D perhaps matches TRBD1 (6 bases). CDR1 and CDR2 from the germline V gene are MDHEN and SYDVKM. This CDR3 contains 12 residues. Trimming removed 3 bases at V and 14 bases at J, with 13 bases between. The CDR3 nucleotides read TGTGCCAGCAGTTTTGTCCACAGGGCTCTGTTTTTT. It specifies CASSFVHRALFF.

The gene calls are TRBV5-5 and TRBJ2-2, with D perhaps matching TRBD1 (6 bases). CDR1 and CDR2 (germline): SGHKS, YYEKEE (reference sequence). Trimming removed 4 bases from V and 4 bases from J, with 14 bases in between. The CDR3 runs 15 residues. The CDR3 DNA reads as TGTGCCAGCAGCCAAGGTACAGGGTTCACCGGGGAGCTGTTTTTT. Amino acid sequence: CASSQGTGFTGELFF. The entire variable domain, with the rest obtained from reference TRBV5-5 and TRBJ2-2, is as follows: DAGVTQSPTHLIKTRGQQVTLRCSPISGHKSVSWYQQVLGQGPQFIFQYYEKEERGRGNFPDRFSARQFPNYSSELNVNALLLGDSALYLCASSQGTGFTGELFFGEGSRLTVL.

This sequence joins TRBV9 and TRBJ2-2; a possible D gene is TRBD2 (6 bases). This CDR3 region has 18 residues. Deletions cut 0 bases from V and 0 bases from J, with 15 bases between. Germline V lookup: CDR1 SGDLS, CDR2 YYNGEE. The CDR3 region has the DNA TGTGCCAGCAGCGTAGTAGGTCTTGGAGGGACGAACACCGGGGAGCTGTTTTTT. Translation gives CASSVVGLGGTNTGELFF.

V is TRBV24-1 and J is TRBJ2-2; maybe TRBD1 (5 bases). V lost 4 bases and J 4 bases, leaving 12 bases between the germline ends. CDR3 length: 15 amino acids. Germline assignment: CDR1 KGHDR and CDR2 SFDVKD. CDR3 protein: CATSDRARGTGELFF. The DNA for the CDR3 is TGTGCCACCAGTGACAGGGCGCGAGGCACCGGGGAGCTGTTTTTT.

The gene calls are TRBV6-5 and TRBJ2-2, with 9 bases matching TRBD1. V lost 2 bases and J lost 5; bases outside the gene matches: 6. Germline CDR1 MNHEY, CDR2 SVGAGI. The CDR3 has 16 amino acids. The CDR3 region has the DNA TGTGCCAGCAGTTACGCGGACAGGGGAATGACCGGGGAGCTGTTTTTT. Translated, it gives CASSYADRGMTGELFF.